The rows below give T cell receptor beta chains drawn from one sample of a study of blood T cell repertoires in COVID-19. Clones were sequenced by immunoSEQ multiplex PCR, and TCRdb holds only the in-frame ones, with some missing. The sample lists approximately 260,000 clones; approximately 82% were seen once. Sequenced: peripheral blood. The receptors come from a woman at least 80 years old with active or convalescent COVID-19. Both conserved end residues are part of each CDR3. The D gene is left open where the match is weak. Expanded clones get a size class; other rows say once, few or many, or leave the size out.

v_gene	j_gene	abundance	d_gene	CDR3aa	CDR3nt
TRBV7-2	TRBJ2-5	NA	TRBD1	CASSSDRDQETQYF	TGTGCCAGCAGCTCGGACAGGGACCAAGAGACCCAGTACTTC
TRBV19	TRBJ1-5	NA	TRBD1	CASSTDRGQYNQPQHF	TGTGCCAGTAGCACGGACAGGGGGCAATACAATCAGCCCCAGCATTTT
TRBV7-9	TRBJ1-1	NA	TRBD1	CASTSQTGVTEAFF	TGTGCCAGCACCTCCCAGACAGGGGTCACTGAAGCTTTCTTT
TRBV19	TRBJ2-2	NA	TRBD2	CASSIEGYGASGVSGELFF	TGTGCCAGTAGTATAGAAGGTTACGGAGCTAGCGGGGTTTCCGGGGAGCTGTTTTTT
TRBV7-2	TRBJ2-5	NA	TRBD2	CASSPQAGGQETQYF	TGTGCCAGCAGCCCCCAGGCGGGGGGACAAGAGACCCAGTACTTC
TRBV5-1	TRBJ1-1	NA	NA	CASSPVVGVNTEAFF	TGCGCCAGCAGCCCCGTGGTGGGAGTTAACACTGAAGCTTTCTTT
TRBV19	TRBJ1-2	once	TRBD1	CASRTGTGVYGYTF	TGTGCCAGTAGAACCGGGACAGGAGTATATGGCTACACCTTC
TRBV5-4	TRBJ1-1	NA	NA	CASSLDRVTEAFF	TGTGCCAGCAGCTTGGACAGGGTGACTGAAGCTTTCTTT
TRBV5-1	TRBJ1-1	NA	TRBD1	CASSRDSSPSEAFF	TGCGCCAGCAGCCGGGACAGTAGTCCTTCTGAAGCTTTCTTT
TRBV7-8	TRBJ2-3	NA	NA	CASSLAGGWADTQYF	TGTGCCAGCAGCTTAGCGGGAGGTTGGGCAGATACGCAGTATTTT
TRBV12-5	TRBJ1-1	NA	NA	CASGGTFGTEAFF	TGTGCTAGTGGAGGGACATTCGGCACTGAAGCTTTCTTT
TRBV7-6	TRBJ2-6	NA	NA	CASSLEGAGANVLTF	TGTGCCAGCAGCCTGGAGGGGGCCGGGGCCAACGTCCTGACTTTC
TRBV9	TRBJ1-1	NA	NA	CASSVTAMNTEAFF	TGTGCCAGCAGTGTGACAGCCATGAACACTGAAGCTTTCTTT
TRBV30	TRBJ1-5	NA	NA	CAWSARRGQPQHF	TGTGCCTGGAGTGCCCGAAGGGGTCAGCCCCAGCATTTT
TRBV3-1/TRBV3-2	TRBJ2-1	NA	NA	CASSPDGGAYNEQFF	TGTGCCAGCAGCCCCGACGGGGGAGCCTACAATGAGCAGTTCTTC
TRBV3-1/TRBV3-2	TRBJ2-5	NA	NA	CASSQEGAGRGTQYF	TGTGCCAGCAGCCAAGAAGGGGCAGGGCGTGGGACCCAGTACTTC
TRBV19	TRBJ2-3	NA	TRBD1	CASTDPGTGTDTQYF	TGTGCCAGTACCGACCCGGGGACAGGCACAGATACGCAGTATTTT
TRBV6-6	TRBJ1-6	few	TRBD1	CASSRFGTAALNSPLHF	TGTGCCAGCAGTCGATTCGGGACAGCCGCCCTTAATTCACCCCTCCACTTT
TRBV5-1	TRBJ2-2	NA	NA	CASSNLTNTGELFF	TGCGCCAGCAGTAACTTAACGAACACCGGGGAGCTGTTTTTT
TRBV29-1	TRBJ2-1	NA	NA	CSVLGQITYNEQFF	TGCAGCGTACTCGGACAGATTACCTACAATGAGCAGTTCTTC
TRBV6-1	TRBJ1-6	few	NA	CASSEGARGSPLHF	TGTGCCAGCAGTGAAGGGGCTCGTGGTTCACCCCTCCACTTT
TRBV18	TRBJ1-2	NA	NA	CASSPQSGEGYTF	TGTGCCAGCTCACCACAGTCAGGGGAAGGCTACACCTTC
TRBV2	TRBJ1-2	NA	NA	CASSNLGGRQFFGIGGYTF	TGTGCCAGCAGCAACCTCGGGGGGCGGCAGTTTTTTGGGATAGGTGGCTACACCTTC
TRBV9	TRBJ2-1	NA	NA	CASSVASYNEQFF	TGTGCCAGCAGCGTAGCATCATACAATGAGCAGTTCTTC
TRBV3-1/TRBV3-2	TRBJ1-6	NA	NA	CASSQGGASPLHF	TGTGCCAGCAGCCAAGGGGGCGCTTCACCCCTCCACTTT